Listed below are T cell receptor beta chains from one sample, sequenced in a study of T cells of healthy individuals. TCRdb called the 5' RACE reads again in MiXCR, with one record for every CDR3 protein. The sample consists of tens of thousands of distinct CDR3 sequences, approximately 5.4% of them appearing once. The receptors stem from a female donor in good health. Both conserved end residues are part of each CDR3. D genes are given only for firm matches. Clone size is stated in some rows and not others, as once, few, many or a class when expanded.

>TRBV16|TRBJ2-1|few|NA
CASSQGRGYDNEQFF
TGTGCCAGCAGCCAAGGAAGGGGCTACGACAATGAGCAGTTCTTC
>TRBV7-6|TRBJ1-1|NA|NA
CASSLEGGLGTEAFF
TGTGCCAGCAGCTTAGAAGGGGGGTTGGGGACTGAAGCTTTCTTT
>TRBV14|TRBJ2-5|many|TRBD2
CASSQVRERETQYF
TGTGCCAGCAGCCAAGTGCGGGAGAGGGAGACCCAGTACTTC
>TRBV7-3|TRBJ2-1|few|NA
CASSLGGGIYNEQFF
TGTGCCAGCAGCTTAGGGGGCGGGATCTACAATGAGCAGTTCTTC
>TRBV3-1|TRBJ1-3|many|NA
CASSQDLGGGARNTIYF
TGTGCCAGCAGCCAAGATTTAGGGGGGGGTGCGAGAAACACCATATATTTT
>TRBV4-2|TRBJ2-1|few|TRBD2
CASSSRLAGAGNEQFF
TGTGCCAGCAGCTCGCGACTAGCGGGAGCGGGCAATGAGCAGTTCTTC
>TRBV12-5|TRBJ2-1|few|NA
CASGLGRGDNEQFF
TGTGCTAGTGGTTTGGGGCGTGGGGACAATGAGCAGTTCTTC
>TRBV4-1|TRBJ2-7|NA|TRBD2
CASKANLGLAEHEQYF
TGCGCCAGCAAAGCCAACTTAGGACTAGCGGAGCACGAGCAGTACTTC
>TRBV5-1|TRBJ1-1|many|TRBD1
CASSWGQSNTEAFF
TGCGCCAGCAGCTGGGGACAGTCGAACACTGAAGCTTTCTTT
>TRBV13|TRBJ2-7|many|TRBD1
CASSSRQGAGEQYF
TGTGCCAGCAGCTCTCGACAGGGTGCTGGCGAGCAGTACTTC
>TRBV9|TRBJ2-1|many|TRBD2
CASTRLAGNNEQFF
TGTGCCAGCACCCGACTAGCGGGGAACAATGAGCAGTTCTTC
>TRBV29-1|TRBJ1-4|many|TRBD1
CSVSGTARSATNEKLFF
TGCAGCGTCTCCGGGACAGCGAGGTCTGCAACTAATGAAAAACTGTTTTTT
>TRBV28|TRBJ2-1|NA|TRBD1
CASSPLWDRGRLF
TGTGCCAGCAGTCCTTTATGGGACAGGGGGCGCCTCTTC
>TRBV6-2/TRBV6-3|TRBJ1-5|NA|NA
CASSYEWNQPQHF
TGTGCCAGCAGTTACGAATGGAATCAGCCCCAGCATTTT
>TRBV5-4|TRBJ1-6|NA|NA
CASSLDGSSYNSPLHF
TGTGCCAGCAGCTTGGATGGGAGCTCCTATAATTCACCCCTCCACTTT
>TRBV25-1|TRBJ1-6|NA|NA
CASSHYNSPLHF
TGTGCCAGCAGCCACTATAATTCACCCCTCCACTTT
>TRBV5-1|TRBJ2-3|NA|NA
CASSLEQSADTQYF
TGCGCCAGCAGCCTAGAGCAGAGTGCAGATACGCAGTATTTT
>TRBV10-2|TRBJ2-3|NA|NA
CASSEQVGTDTQYF
TGCGCCAGCAGTGAGCAGGTCGGCACAGATACGCAGTATTTT